The 15 T cell receptor beta chains below all came from one sample that was sequenced in a study of shared clonotypes between healthy human individuals. Sequenced by immunoSEQ multiplex PCR; TCRdb stores in-frame clones only, minus some. The sample consists of about 2.1 million clones, roughly 91% of them appearing once. CD45RO negativity and positive selection for CCR7 defined naive CD8 cells, a population that excluded terminally differentiated effector memory CD45RA+ cells. Material for sequencing was naive CD8+ T cells from PBMCs. Receptors were obtained from a man between 18 and 35 years old in good health. Some clones in this sample may be carry-over from other donors' samples.

The chain uses TRBV14 and TRBJ1-1; TRBD1 aligns across 8 bases. In germline, CDR1 is SGHDN, CDR2 FVKESK. V shed 3 bases, J shed 5 bases, and the junction held 5 bases outside the gene matches. CDR3 length: 14 amino acids. CDR3 sequence reads: CASSHRQGTTEAFF. The CDR3 DNA reads TGTGCCAGCAGCCACCGACAGGGGACTACTGAAGCTTTCTTT.

The chain combines TRBV10-3 with TRBJ1-3, with a tentative D call TRBD1 (5 bases). Trimming removed 5 bases at V and 0 bases at J, with 8 bases between. This CDR3 has 14 residues. The germline gives CDR1 ENHRY, CDR2 SYGVKD. The DNA of the CDR3 is TGTGCCATCAGTCAGGGAGGCTCTGGAAACACCATATATTTT. Translating gives CAISQGGSGNTIYF.

This clone occurred once. The gene calls are TRBV28 and TRBJ2-7; the D is unclear. The germline gives CDR1 MDHEN, CDR2 SYDVKM. The CDR3 sequence is 13 residues long. Deletions cut 6 bases from V and 2 bases from J, with 11 bases between. This CDR3 reads CASSPLPAYEQYF. CDR3 bases: TGTGCCAGCAGCCCCCTTCCCGCCTACGAGCAGTACTTC.

The chain joins TRBV6-1 to TRBJ2-3; 10 nucleotides align to TRBD2. V gave up 2 bases and J gave up 5 bases; unmatched junction bases: 4. The CDR3 runs to 15 residues. From germline, CDR1 is MNHNS and CDR2 SASEGT. The CDR3 region has the DNA TGTGCCAGCAGTGAATTGGGACTAGCGAGAGATACGCAGTATTTT. Protein: CASSELGLARDTQYF.

The chain has TRBV2 and TRBJ2-2; D call uncertain. Trimming took 10 bases from V and 4 from J, leaving 16 bases between them. The CDR3 loop spans 14 amino acids. Germline V gene sequence: CDR1 SNHLY, CDR2 FYNNEI. This CDR3 is CATVGRSSTGELFF. In DNA form, the CDR3 reads TGTGCCACCGTAGGCAGGTCCTCCACCGGGGAGCTGTTTTTT. The variable domain in full, completed from reference TRBV2 and TRBJ2-2, reads EPEVTQTPSHQVTQMGQEVILRCVPISNHLYFYWYRQILGQKVEFLVSFYNNEISEKSEIFDDQFSVERPDGSNFTLKIRSTKLEDSAMYFCATVGRSSTGELFFGEGSRLTVL.

This chain uses TRBV5-6 with TRBJ1-3, with a tentative D call TRBD1 (6 bases). Germline CDR1 SGHDT, CDR2 YYEEEE. Trimming left V 6 bases short and J 4 bases short, with 20 bases between. This CDR3 region has 16 residues. The CDR3 nucleotides read TGTGCCAGCACCCCTTGGGGCAGGGGCTCGGGAAACACCATATATTTT. Amino acids: CASTPWGRGSGNTIYF.

The rearrangement joins TRBV9 to TRBJ1-2; no clear D gene. V gave up 0 bases and J gave up 0 bases, with 15 bases separating them. The CDR3 is made up of 17 amino acids. Germline V CDR1 and CDR2: SGDLS, YYNGEE. The CDR3 reads CASSVGSRLPTNYGYTF. CDR3 coding DNA: TGTGCCAGCAGCGTAGGGTCCCGGTTACCCACTAACTATGGCTACACCTTC.

The J gene is TRBJ1-5, the V gene TRBV28, with a weak D call TRBD1 (6 bases). Germline V gives CDR1 MDHEN, CDR2 SYDVKM. Trimming shortened V by 6 bases and J by 7 bases, and 10 bases separated the two germline ends. The CDR3 runs 12 residues. In DNA, the CDR3 is TGTGCCAGCAGCCCAGGGGAACAGCCCCAGCATTTT. It codes for CASSPGEQPQHF.

This clone has a single count. V gene TRBV15 combines with J gene TRBJ2-2; TRBD2 agrees at 14 bases. The germline V gene has CDR1 LNHNV and CDR2 YYDKDF (reference sequence). The CDR3 is 22 amino acids. Losses at the gene ends were 2 bases for V and 1 base for J; bases not matched to a gene: 15. CDR3 in amino acids: CATSRLPRGLAGGLLNTGELFF. CDR3 DNA sequence: TGTGCCACCAGCAGACTTCCGAGAGGACTAGCGGGAGGCCTTCTGAACACCGGGGAGCTGTTTTTT.

The chain is built from TRBV7-6 and TRBJ1-2, with 8 bases that match TRBD1. The CDR3 is 18 residues long. Germline trimming cut 0 bases from V and 7 bases from J; bases unmatched to any gene: 16. CDR1 is SGHVS and CDR2 is FNYEAQ in the germline V gene. As DNA, the CDR3 is TGTGCCAGCAGCTTAGCGCCTGGGACAGGCCTCGACGGGAGTGGCTACACCTTC. It yields the protein CASSLAPGTGLDGSGYTF.

This chain connects TRBV14 to TRBJ2-7; tentative D call: TRBD2 (5 bases). V lost 5 bases, J lost 1 base, and 15 bases lay in between. The CDR3 is 15 amino acids. Per germline, CDR1 SGHDN and CDR2 FVKESK. In DNA form, the CDR3 reads TGTGCCAGCAGCTCCCAGGAGACTAATTCCTACGAGCAGTACTTC. This translates into CASSSQETNSYEQYF.

This chain joins TRBV6-5 and TRBJ1-2; weak D call: TRBD1 (5 bases). The CDR3 loop spans 14 amino acids. Trimming took 8 bases from V and 6 from J, leaving 19 bases between them. Germline assignment: CDR1 MNHEY and CDR2 SVGAGI. This CDR3 is CASSKVYSRDGYTF. The CDR3, as DNA: TGTGCCAGCTCTAAAGTTTATTCCAGGGATGGCTACACCTTC.

V is TRBV28 and J is TRBJ1-5, with TRBD1 identical over 7 bases. Germline trimming cut 8 bases from V and 0 bases from J; bases unmatched to any gene: 7. Germline V CDR1 and CDR2: MDHEN, SYDVKM. The CDR3 spans 15 residues. In DNA, the CDR3 is TGTGCCAGCCACAACGGACAGGCTAGCAATCAGCCCCAGCATTTT. Translating it yields CASHNGQASNQPQHF.

The V and J genes are TRBV29-1 and TRBJ2-3; D unclear. The CDR3 runs 15 residues. The V gene's germline CDR1 is SQVTM and CDR2 ANQGSEA. V gave up 1 base and J gave up 0 bases, with 11 bases separating them. The CDR3 DNA is TGCAGCGTTGAAGCCCGGAGAACTAGCACAGATACGCAGTATTTT. Residues: CSVEARRTSTDTQYF.

In nucleotides, the CDR3 is TGTGCCAGCAGCCCCGGGATACGAGTGATGGGGACAGATACGCAGTATTTT. Protein: CASSPGIRVMGTDTQYF. The chain carries TRBV27 and TRBJ2-3; a possible D gene is TRBD2 (5 bases). There are 17 residues in the CDR3. V gave up 6 bases and J gave up 3 bases, with 22 bases separating them. Germline-derived CDR1 and CDR2 are MNHEY and SMNVEV (reference sequence).